The source of this T cell receptor (beta chain) is a study of cytomegalovirus exposure and HLA in healthy donors. Study as a whole: In an early release, HLA-typed donors contributed 90 million or so unique TCR sequences.

V lost 6 bases and J lost 0, with 14 bases in between. Germline V lookup: CDR1 MNHEY, CDR2 SVGAGI. This CDR3 is 15 amino acids long. Study results and caveats: The later analysis indicated that the majority of CMV-associated TCR beta chains appeared HLA-restricted.

Of note for this clone: The antigen remains unidentified.

13 Jbeta primers and 60 Vbeta primers were used for the PCR. Repertoires were generated with immunoSEQ multiplex PCR, while TCRdb's copy carries only in-frame clones and drops some. The sample lists about 100,000 clones, approximately 79% occurring once. This receptor was taken from a man in his sixties in good health and CMV-seropositive. Sequencing was done on a sample of PBMCs. This chain uses TRBV6-5 with TRBJ1-1; perhaps TRBD1 as D (6 bases). CDR3 amino acids: CASRHPDRMNTEAFF. In nucleotides, the CDR3 is TGTGCCAGCAGACACCCGGACAGAATGAACACTGAAGCTTTCTTT.